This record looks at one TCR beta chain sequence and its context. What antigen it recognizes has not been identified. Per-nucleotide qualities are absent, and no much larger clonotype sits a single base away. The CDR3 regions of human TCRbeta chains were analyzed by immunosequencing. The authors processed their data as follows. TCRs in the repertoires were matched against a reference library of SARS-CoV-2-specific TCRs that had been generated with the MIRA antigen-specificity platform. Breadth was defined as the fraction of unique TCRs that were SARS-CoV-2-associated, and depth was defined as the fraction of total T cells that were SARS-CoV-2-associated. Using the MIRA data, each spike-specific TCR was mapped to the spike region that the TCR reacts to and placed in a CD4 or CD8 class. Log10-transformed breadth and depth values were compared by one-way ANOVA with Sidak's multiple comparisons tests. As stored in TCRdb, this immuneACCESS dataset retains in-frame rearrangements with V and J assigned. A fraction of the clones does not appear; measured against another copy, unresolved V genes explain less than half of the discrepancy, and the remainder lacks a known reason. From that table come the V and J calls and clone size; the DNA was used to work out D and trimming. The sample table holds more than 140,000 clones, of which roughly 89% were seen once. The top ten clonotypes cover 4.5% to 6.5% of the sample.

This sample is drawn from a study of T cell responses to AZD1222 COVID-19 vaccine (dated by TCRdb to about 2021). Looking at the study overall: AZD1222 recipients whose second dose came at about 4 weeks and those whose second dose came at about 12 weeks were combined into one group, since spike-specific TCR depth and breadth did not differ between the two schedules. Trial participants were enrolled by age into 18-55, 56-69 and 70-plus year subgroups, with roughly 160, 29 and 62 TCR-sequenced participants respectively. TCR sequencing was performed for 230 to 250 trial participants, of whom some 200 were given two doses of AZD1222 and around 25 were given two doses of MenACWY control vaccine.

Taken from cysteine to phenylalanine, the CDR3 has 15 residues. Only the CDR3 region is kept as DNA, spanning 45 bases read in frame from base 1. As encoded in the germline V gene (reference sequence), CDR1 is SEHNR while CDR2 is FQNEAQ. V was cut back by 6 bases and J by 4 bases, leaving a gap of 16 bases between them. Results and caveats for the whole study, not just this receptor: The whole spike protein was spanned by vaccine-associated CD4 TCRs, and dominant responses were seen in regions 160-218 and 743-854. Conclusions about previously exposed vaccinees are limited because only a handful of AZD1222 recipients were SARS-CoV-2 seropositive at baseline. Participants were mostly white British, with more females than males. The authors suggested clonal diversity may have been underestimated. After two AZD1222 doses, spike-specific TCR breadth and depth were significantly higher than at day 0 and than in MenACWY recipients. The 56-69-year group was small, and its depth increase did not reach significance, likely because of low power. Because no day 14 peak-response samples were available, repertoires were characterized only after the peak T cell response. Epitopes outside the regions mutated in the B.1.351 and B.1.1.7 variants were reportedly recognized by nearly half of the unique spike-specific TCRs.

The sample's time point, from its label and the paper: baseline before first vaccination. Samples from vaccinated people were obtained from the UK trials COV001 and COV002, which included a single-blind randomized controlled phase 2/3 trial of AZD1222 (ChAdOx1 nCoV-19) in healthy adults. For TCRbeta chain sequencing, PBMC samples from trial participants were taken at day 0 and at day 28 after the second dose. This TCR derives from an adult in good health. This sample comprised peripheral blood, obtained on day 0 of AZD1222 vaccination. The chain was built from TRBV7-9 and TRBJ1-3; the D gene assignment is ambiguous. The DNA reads TGTGCCAGCAGGCCCGGGCGAGGGAGAGGAAACACCATATATTTT. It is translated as CASRPGRGRGNTIYF.